Sequencing of this T cell receptor (beta chain) was carried out in a study of CD8+ T cells in alopecia areata. For the study at large: Tofacitinib lasted 6 to 18 months, then 6 months off drug.

In this sample, this clone turned up a few times. V shed 0 bases and J shed 9 bases, with 10 bases lying between them. Germline values: CDR1 ENHRY, CDR2 SYGVKD. There are 13 residues in the CDR3. The treatment: oral pan-JAK inhibitor, 5-10 mg twice daily. RNA extraction and reverse transcription yielded cDNA as sequencing template. Assay used: immunoSEQ multiplex PCR; TCRdb lists only in-frame clones, some missing. The data show over 100,000 clones, with 53% seen just once and roughly 0.5% held by the top ten. The rearrangement uses TRBV10-3 and TRBJ2-3; D not certain. Sequences were derived from CD4+ T cells sorted from blood, sampled at week 4, from a patient treated with tofacitinib. The sequence was collected from a human donor with alopecia areata. CDR3 loop: CAISESGQGTQYF. The CDR3 DNA follows: TGTGCCATCAGTGAGTCGGGCCAAGGGACGCAGTATTTT.